The clone carrying this T cell receptor beta chain was seen a few times. The CDR3 extends over 19 amino acids. V lost 5 bases and J lost 0; bases outside the gene matches: 14. Germline-derived CDR1 and CDR2 are MNHEY and SMNVEV (reference sequence). This record belongs to a study of blood T cell repertoires in COVID-19. Study background: The United States, Italy and Spain provided the acute and convalescent COVID-19 samples. PBMCs, B-cell-depleted T cells, or T cells provided the cDNA or gDNA that made up the material.

In the original processing: Reference gene primer amplification yielded estimated nucleated cell counts. Sequencing used immunoSEQ multiplex PCR; TCRdb keeps in-frame clones, though not all of them. The V and J calls and clone size are taken from that table; D and trimming were inferred from the DNA. Of 300,000 or so clones detected, about 82% appear once; the ten largest clones hold under 2%. This sequence originates from a woman aged 50 to 60 with acute or convalescent COVID-19. Sequences were obtained from peripheral blood. The chain is built from TRBV27 and TRBJ2-1; 9 bases agree with TRBD2. This chain's CDR3 is CASSHNSGGFLSSYNEQFF. CDR3 DNA: TGTGCCAGCAGTCACAATAGCGGGGGCTTTCTAAGCTCCTACAATGAGCAGTTCTTC.